A single sample is the source of the 27 T cell receptor beta chains below, sequenced in a study of regulatory T cells in long-lasting Graves disease (dated by TCRdb to 2020 to 2022). Library preparation used multiplex PCR. TCRdb records Illumina HiSeq 4000 as the sequencer. CDR3 regions were amplified by Arm-PCR with iRepertoire HTBI primers to construct TCR beta libraries. The raw public data were reprocessed by TCRdb itself: fastp quality trimming at Q25, MiXCR clonotype calling, in-frame beta chains only. Each entry merges the rows of one CDR3 protein and shows their most common DNA and genes. Recorded for this sample are roughly 400,000 distinct CDR3 sequences; about 17% of them occurred a single time. Approximately 22% of the sample comes from the top ten. Explained via the paper, the time point label denotes: newly diagnosed GD, antithyroid drugs for less than 3 months. For both TCR sequencing and RNA sequencing, RNA was extracted from PBMCs using TRIzol.

This sample also belongs to another study, concerning T cells in Graves' hyperthyroidism and ophthalmopathy.

The source material was peripheral blood mononuclear cells (PBMCs), sampled at new diagnosis, from a patient treated with antithyroid drugs. These receptors were obtained from a woman under 30 with Graves disease. Donor details come from another sample of the same person, matched by shared clones.

This chain uses TRBV6-7 with TRBJ2-1; 7 bases match TRBD2. TRBV6-7 is assigned to the ORF class and has an uncertain function. The junction had 7 bases not matched to a gene; V was cut back by 3 bases and J by 5 bases. The CDR3 is made up of 15 amino acids. The CDR3 sequence is CASSYDERGHNEQFF. The CDR3 coding sequence is TGTGCCAGCAGTTATGACGAGCGGGGCCACAATGAGCAGTTCTTC.

The V call is TRBV20-1, the J call TRBJ2-3; D unresolved. V was cut by 0 bases and J by 0 bases, with 10 bases left in between. Germline lookup yields CDR1 DFQATT and CDR2 SNEGSKA (reference sequence). This CDR3 contains 15 residues. For the CDR3, the DNA is TGCAGTGCTAGAGATCAAGGCTCTAGCACAGATACGCAGTATTTT. Its protein is CSARDQGSSTDTQYF.

This clonotype has only a few counts. The chain is built from TRBV4-1 and TRBJ1-2; D unclear. V was shortened by 1 base and J by 5 bases, with 11 bases between the two germline ends. The germline CDR1 and CDR2 sequences are MGHRA and YSYEKL. This CDR3 contains 14 residues. The CDR3 reads CASSQAWESYGYTF. CDR3 bases: TGCGCCAGCAGCCAAGCCTGGGAATCGTATGGCTACACCTTC.

The rearrangement joins TRBV12-3 or TRBV12-4 to TRBJ1-1; D remains unclear. The CDR3 runs 15 residues. V lost 7 bases to trimming and J lost 7 bases, with 22 bases between them. DNA of the CDR3: TGTGCCAGCACAAAAACCCCCCCTCTAAATAATGAAGCTTTCTTT. It is translated as CASTKTPPLNNEAFF.

This clonotype was picked up a small number of times. The rearrangement uses TRBV14 and TRBJ1-2; no definite D call. Germline V lookup: CDR1 SGHDN, CDR2 FVKESK. Trimming took 3 bases from V and 8 from J, leaving 10 bases between them. This CDR3 spans 12 amino acids. DNA for the CDR3: TGTGCCAGCAGCCACTGGTCCGGCGGCTACACCTTC. This translates into CASSHWSGGYTF.

This clonotype was found a few times. The chain combines TRBV27 with TRBJ2-2; 12 bases are shared with TRBD2. The CDR3 has 18 residues. Germline CDR1 MNHEY, CDR2 SMNVEV (reference sequence). Trimming removed 0 bases from V and 4 bases from J; junction bases left unmatched: 6. CDR3 region: CASSLSLAGGPSTGELFF. For the CDR3, the DNA is TGTGCCAGCAGTTTATCTCTAGCGGGAGGGCCAAGCACCGGGGAGCTGTTTTTT.

This clonotype was counted between two and nine times. DNA of the CDR3: TGCAGCGTTGAAGGTCGGGAGTTATGGGAGACCCAGTACTTC. Protein sequence: CSVEGRELWETQYF. This chain uses TRBV29-1 with TRBJ2-5, with a possible D match to TRBD2 (6 bases). Trimming took 1 base from V and 5 from J, leaving 14 bases between them. This CDR3 is 14 amino acids long. CDR1 is SQVTM, CDR2 ANQGSEA, per germline.

This clonotype appeared many times. The chain uses TRBV6-9 and TRBJ1-5, with 8 bases fitting TRBD1. V lost 3 bases, J lost 1 base, and 5 bases stayed unmatched. Germline V gives CDR1 MNHGY, CDR2 SVAAGI. The CDR3 is 16 amino acids. CDR3 protein: CASSYRGRASNQPQHF. The CDR3 nucleotides read TGTGCCAGCAGTTACAGGGGGCGCGCAAGCAATCAGCCCCAGCATTTT.

This clonotype was detected a few times. This sequence joins TRBV12-3 or TRBV12-4 and TRBJ2-1, with D uncertain. V was clipped by 3 bases and J by 4 bases, with 7 bases between them. This CDR3 spans 13 amino acids. CDR3: CASSFSAYNEQFF. In DNA form, the CDR3 reads TGTGCCAGCAGTTTTTCCGCGTACAATGAGCAGTTCTTC.

This clonotype showed up just a few times. The chain uses TRBV9 and TRBJ2-7; D might be TRBD1 (6 bases). With 7 bases removed from V and 2 bases from J, the gap between germline ends came to 22 bases. The CDR3 runs 16 residues. Germline values: CDR1 SGDLS, CDR2 YYNGEE. The CDR3 is CASVATGLGSTYEQYF. CDR3 bases: TGTGCCAGCGTCGCGACAGGCCTCGGTTCTACCTACGAGCAGTACTTC.

This clonotype was seen a few times. This chain connects TRBV6-1 to TRBJ2-7; no clear D. The V gene lost 7 bases and the J gene lost 0 bases, with 10 bases spanning the gap. The CDR3 consists of 13 residues. Germline V gene sequence: CDR1 MNHNS, CDR2 SASEGT. The CDR3 bases are TGTGCCAGCACTCCGACAAACTCCTACGAGCAGTACTTC. Translated, it gives CASTPTNSYEQYF.

The chain joins TRBV6-1 to TRBJ1-6; 7 bases agree with TRBD1. The CDR3 is made up of 19 amino acids. Looked up from germline, CDR1 is MNHNS and CDR2 is SASEGT. After removal of 0 bases from V and 3 bases from J, the junction contained 11 bases not matched to a gene. CDR3 nucleotide sequence: TGTGCCAGCAGTGAAGCGGGGAGGGGGCTCGGTTTCTATAATTCACCCCTCCACTTT. It yields the protein CASSEAGRGLGFYNSPLHF.

The chain uses TRBV29-1 and TRBJ2-2; TRBD2 matches 8 bases. Germline V CDR1 and CDR2: SQVTM, ANQGSEA. The CDR3 has 15 amino acids. Trimming took 3 bases from V and 4 from J; bases not matched to a gene: 7. CDR3 DNA sequence: TGCAGCGTTGATTTCAGCGGGAGCATCACCGGGGAGCTGTTTTTT. Translating it yields CSVDFSGSITGELFF.

This clonotype appeared a few times. The chain combines TRBV20-1 with TRBJ2-2, with 11 positions matching TRBD2. The ends lost 1 base at V and 7 bases at J; junction bases unmatched: 5. There are 15 residues in the CDR3. Germline-derived CDR1 and CDR2 are DFQATT and SNEGSKA (reference sequence). This CDR3 reads CSARVAGGTSGELFF. The CDR3 region has the DNA TGCAGTGCTAGAGTAGCGGGAGGGACAAGCGGGGAGCTGTTTTTT.

This chain joins TRBV27 and TRBJ1-1, with D unresolved. Germline CDR1 MNHEY, CDR2 SMNVEV (reference sequence). The ends were cut back, 1 base at V and 1 base at J, with 4 bases in the middle. This CDR3 spans 13 amino acids. CDR3: CASSLFANTEAFF. The CDR3 bases are TGTGCCAGCAGTTTATTTGCGAACACTGAAGCTTTCTTT.

This clonotype was detected many times. The genes are TRBV28 and TRBJ1-5; D remains unclear. The V gene lost 5 bases and the J gene lost 0 bases, with 14 bases spanning the gap. This CDR3 is built from 16 residues. In germline, CDR1 is MDHEN, CDR2 SYDVKM. As DNA, the CDR3 is TGTGCCAGCAGTCCCAATTCAAAGGGTAGCAATCAGCCCCAGCATTTT. Translating it yields CASSPNSKGSNQPQHF. Full variable domain (missing parts from reference TRBV28 and TRBJ1-5): DVKVTQSSRYLVKRTGEKVFLECVQDMDHENMFWYRQDPGLGLRLIYFSYDVKMKEKGDIPEGYSVSREKKERFSLILESASTNQTSMYLCASSPNSKGSNQPQHFGDGTRLSIL.

Only a few counts were recorded for this clonotype. CDR3 in DNA: TGTGCCAGCAGCCAATACGCCGACGGTGGGGCCGGGGAGCTGTTTTTT. It translates to CASSQYADGGAGELFF. This chain uses TRBV27 with TRBJ2-2; no definite D call. The CDR3 is made up of 16 amino acids. Trimming removed 6 bases at V and 6 bases at J, with 20 bases between. The V gene's germline CDR1 is MNHEY and CDR2 SMNVEV (reference sequence).

This clonotype was seen many times. The V and J genes are TRBV5-8 and TRBJ1-1; a possible D gene is TRBD1 (5 bases). The CDR3 loop spans 14 amino acids. Germline CDR1 is SGHTS and CDR2 is YDEGEE. With 3 bases removed from V and 5 bases from J, the gap between germline ends came to 14 bases. CDR3 sequence reads: CASSSWGGKTEAFF. CDR3 in DNA: TGTGCCAGCAGCTCCTGGGGGGGGAAAACTGAAGCTTTCTTT.

This clonotype was found many times. This rearrangement joins TRBV13 to TRBJ1-1; D is unresolved. The CDR3 has 13 amino acids. Trimming pared 5 bases from V and 2 bases from J, leaving 9 bases between. The germline V gene encodes CDR1 PRHDT and CDR2 FYEKMQ (reference sequence). The CDR3 region has the DNA TGTGCCAGCAGCAATACGGTTAACACTGAAGCTTTCTTT. This encodes CASSNTVNTEAFF.

This clonotype was seen ten or more times. This chain links TRBV11-2 with TRBJ2-3; 8 positions agree with TRBD2. V trimming: 1 base; J trimming: 2 bases; junction bases outside the gene matches: 8. The germline V gene has CDR1 SGHAT and CDR2 FQNNGV. The CDR3 length is 17 residues. This CDR3 is CASSLVVLAGLTDTQYF. The CDR3 nucleotides are TGTGCCAGCAGCTTAGTAGTTCTAGCGGGCCTCACAGATACGCAGTATTTT.

This clonotype was found many times. The V and J genes are TRBV6-1 and TRBJ1-5; D unresolved. CDR3 size: 14 residues. The germline CDR1 and CDR2 sequences are MNHNS and SASEGT. V lost 4 bases to trimming and J lost 2 bases, with 9 bases between them. CDR3 protein: CASSGHGGNQPQHF. CDR3 nucleotide sequence: TGTGCCAGCAGTGGTCATGGGGGCAATCAGCCCCAGCATTTT.

This clonotype turned up a few times. V gene TRBV29-1 combines with J gene TRBJ2-3, with 8 positions matching TRBD1. The V segment lost 4 bases and the J segment 3 bases; nucleotides outside the gene matches: 15. Germline V gene lookup returns CDR1 SQVTM and CDR2 ANQGSEA. The CDR3 has 17 amino acids. CDR3 in DNA: TGCAGCGTTGTTGACCCAGTTACAGGGGGTTTAACAGATACGCAGTATTTT. Translated: CSVVDPVTGGLTDTQYF.

This clonotype came up a few times. The genes are TRBV3-1 and TRBJ2-7; D unclear. This CDR3 is built from 15 residues. Germline lookup yields CDR1 LGHDT and CDR2 YNNKEL (reference sequence). With 6 bases removed from V and 2 bases from J, the gap between germline ends came to 17 bases. CDR3 loop: CASSRASPRPYEQYF. The CDR3 DNA is TGTGCCAGCAGTCGGGCCTCCCCGAGACCCTACGAGCAGTACTTC.

The chain couples TRBV10-2 to TRBJ2-2, with D perhaps being TRBD1 or TRBD2 (5 bases each). Per germline, CDR1 WSHSY and CDR2 SAAADI. Trimming left V 7 bases short and J 6 bases short, with 15 bases between. The CDR3 loop spans 14 amino acids. CDR3: CASTGRSIPGELFF. CDR3 nucleotides: TGCGCCAGCACGGGACGTTCCATCCCCGGGGAGCTGTTTTTT.

This clonotype was observed many times. The CDR3 region is CASNTRGNEQFF. For the CDR3, the DNA is TGTGCCAGCAACACACGGGGCAATGAGCAGTTCTTC. The chain employs TRBV6-2 or TRBV6-3 and TRBJ2-1; tentatively, D is TRBD2 (5 bases). V lost 7 bases, J lost 6 bases, and 10 bases lay in between. CDR3 length: 12 amino acids. CDR1 and CDR2 (germline): MNHEY, SVGEGT.

At least ten counts were recorded for this clonotype. V gene TRBV11-2 combines with J gene TRBJ2-7; D is unclear. V was pared by 6 bases and J by 3 bases, with 12 bases between. Per germline, CDR1 SGHAT and CDR2 FQNNGV. This CDR3 spans 13 amino acids. CDR3 coding DNA: TGTGCCAGCAGTTTTGGAGTCTACTACGAGCAGTACTTC. Its protein product is CASSFGVYYEQYF.

This clonotype was counted many times. The V gene is TRBV20-1, the J gene TRBJ1-5; D is undetermined. In germline, CDR1 is DFQATT, CDR2 SNEGSKA (reference sequence). The CDR3 sequence is 13 residues long. V shed 3 bases and J shed 2 bases, with 8 bases lying between them. The CDR3 loop is CSARREGNQPQHF. CDR3 nucleotide sequence: TGCAGTGCTAGGAGGGAGGGCAATCAGCCCCAGCATTTT.